The rows below give T cell receptor beta chains drawn from one sample of a study of monozygotic twins with inflammatory bowel disease. After re-calling the 5' RACE reads, TCRdb lists one entry per CDR3 protein, DNA absent. In all, the sample yields about 450,000 distinct CDR3 sequences. The specimen was blood. The receptors stem from a human donor with ulcerative colitis or Crohn's disease, or a healthy co-twin of an affected twin (not recorded which). Both conserved end residues are part of each CDR3. The order of the fields is V gene, J gene, CDR3 protein.

>TRBV6-1|TRBJ1-5
CASSTWGGGAGQPQHF
>TRBV2|TRBJ2-1
CASSGTLGRGSNEQFF
>TRBV4-3|TRBJ1-1
CASSQAGQGKTEAFF
>TRBV7-9|TRBJ2-5
CASSLGSAQETQYF
>TRBV29-1|TRBJ1-4
CSSDPGQRRTNEKLFF
>TRBV12-3/TRBV12-4|TRBJ2-7
CASSFRTGGTYEQYF
>TRBV6-2/TRBV6-3|TRBJ2-7
CASRGASYEQYF
>TRBV5-1|TRBJ2-5
CASSYEGQETQYF
>TRBV2|TRBJ1-5
CAIEGVYNQPQHF
>TRBV25-1|TRBJ1-1
CASSSSRTEAFF
>TRBV7-9|TRBJ2-2
CASSEQDRGDTGELFF
>TRBV15|TRBJ2-6
CATSRDLYRSSGANVLTF
>TRBV9|TRBJ1-6
CASSPEGQGIGNSPLHF
>TRBV28|TRBJ1-2
CASSLPLWGYTF
>TRBV29-1|TRBJ2-7
CSVGGLETYEQYF
>TRBV5-1|TRBJ1-3
CASSLLTGAGNTIYF
>TRBV27|TRBJ1-5
CASSSRDGQPQHF
>TRBV6-2/TRBV6-3|TRBJ1-2
CASSWTGGGYGYTF
>TRBV30|TRBJ1-1
CAWSPRVRGTEAFF
>TRBV15|TRBJ1-2
CATSRAGQGYGYTF
>TRBV10-3|TRBJ2-1
CAIGPWTGEQFF
>TRBV7-9|TRBJ2-1
CASSLTDFLANEQFF
>TRBV7-2|TRBJ1-1
CASILRGGTEAFF
>TRBV6-5|TRBJ2-1
CASSYSIRTGLSYNEQFF
>TRBV7-6|TRBJ2-1
CASGGQGLTEQFF
>TRBV10-3|TRBJ2-7
CATSLLAGDEQYF
>TRBV7-9|TRBJ2-2
CASSPRDGELFF
>TRBV4-1|TRBJ2-5
CASSQEVSSGRRGETQYF
>TRBV5-4|TRBJ2-3
CASSLGGLAGEIDTQYF
>TRBV7-2|TRBJ2-7
CASSTVGEINEQYF
>TRBV11-3|TRBJ2-3
CASSLSGYLTDTQYF
>TRBV3-1|TRBJ1-3
CASSTHIGSGQGGSGNTIYF
>TRBV19|TRBJ2-1
CASSIPGTGKNNEQFF
>TRBV9|TRBJ2-5
CASSVETDTLETQYF
>TRBV7-2|TRBJ2-3
CASSLAEETDTQYF
>TRBV7-9|TRBJ1-1
CASSLRGAATEAFF
>TRBV6-5|TRBJ2-3
CASSYGEQGSTDTQYF
>TRBV29-1|TRBJ2-2
CSVGFYLTGELFF
>TRBV6-6|TRBJ1-4
CASSWNGMNEKLFF
>TRBV19|TRBJ2-2
CASSIWDSANTGELFF
>TRBV20-1|TRBJ2-1
CSARKLRTSAYNEQFF